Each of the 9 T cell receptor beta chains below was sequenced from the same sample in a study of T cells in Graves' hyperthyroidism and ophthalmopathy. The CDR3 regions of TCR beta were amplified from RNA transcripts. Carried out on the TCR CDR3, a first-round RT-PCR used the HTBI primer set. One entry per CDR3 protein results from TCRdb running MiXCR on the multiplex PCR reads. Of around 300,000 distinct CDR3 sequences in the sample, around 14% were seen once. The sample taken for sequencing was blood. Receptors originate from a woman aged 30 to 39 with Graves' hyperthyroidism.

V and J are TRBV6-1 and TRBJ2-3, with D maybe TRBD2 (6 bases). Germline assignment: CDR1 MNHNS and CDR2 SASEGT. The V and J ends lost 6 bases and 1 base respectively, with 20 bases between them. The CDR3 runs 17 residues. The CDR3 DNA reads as TGTGCCAGCAGATCATCATCACTAGCCGGGCGCACAGATACGCAGTATTTT. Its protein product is CASRSSSLAGRTDTQYF.

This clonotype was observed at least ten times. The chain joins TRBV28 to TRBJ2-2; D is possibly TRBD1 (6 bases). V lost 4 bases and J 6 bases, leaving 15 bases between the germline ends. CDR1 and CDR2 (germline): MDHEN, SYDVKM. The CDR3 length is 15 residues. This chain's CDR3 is CASSSTGSGAGELFF. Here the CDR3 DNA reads TGTGCCAGCAGTTCTACAGGGTCTGGGGCCGGGGAGCTGTTTTTT.

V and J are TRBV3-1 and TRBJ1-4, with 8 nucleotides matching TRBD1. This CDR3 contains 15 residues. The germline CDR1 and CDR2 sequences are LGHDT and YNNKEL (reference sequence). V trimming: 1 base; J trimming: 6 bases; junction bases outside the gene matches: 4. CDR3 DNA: TGTGCCAGCAGCCAAGCCGGGACAGGCTATGAAAAACTGTTTTTT. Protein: CASSQAGTGYEKLFF. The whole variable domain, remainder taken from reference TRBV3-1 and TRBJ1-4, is DTAVSQTPKYLVTQMGNDKSIKCEQNLGHDTMYWYKQDSKKFLKIMFSYNNKELIINETVPNRFSPKSPDKAHLNLHINSLELGDSAVYFCASSQAGTGYEKLFFGSGTQLSVL.

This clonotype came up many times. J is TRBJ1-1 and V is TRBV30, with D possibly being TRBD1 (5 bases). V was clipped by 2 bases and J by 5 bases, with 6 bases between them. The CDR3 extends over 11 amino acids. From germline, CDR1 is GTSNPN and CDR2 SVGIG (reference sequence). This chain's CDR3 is CAWSRGTEAFF. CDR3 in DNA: TGTGCCTGGAGTCGGGGGACTGAAGCTTTCTTT.

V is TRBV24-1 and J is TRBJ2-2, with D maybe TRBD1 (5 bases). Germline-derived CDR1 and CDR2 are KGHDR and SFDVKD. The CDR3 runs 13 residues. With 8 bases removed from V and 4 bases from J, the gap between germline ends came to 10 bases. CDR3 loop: CATNHDSTGELFF. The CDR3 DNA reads TGTGCCACCAACCATGACAGCACCGGGGAGCTGTTTTTT.

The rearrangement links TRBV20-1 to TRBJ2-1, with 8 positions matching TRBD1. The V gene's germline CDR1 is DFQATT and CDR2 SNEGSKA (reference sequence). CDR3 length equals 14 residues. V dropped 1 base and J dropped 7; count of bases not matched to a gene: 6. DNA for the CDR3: TGCAGTGCTAGAGGGGTGGACAGGGTAAATGAGCAGTTCTTC. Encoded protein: CSARGVDRVNEQFF.

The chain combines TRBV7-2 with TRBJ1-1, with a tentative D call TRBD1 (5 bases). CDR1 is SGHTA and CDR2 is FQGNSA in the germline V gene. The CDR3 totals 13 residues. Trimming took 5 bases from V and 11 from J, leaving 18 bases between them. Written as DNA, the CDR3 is TGTGCCAGCAGCAATTCCGGGGCCCTCGGGGCTTTCTTT. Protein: CASSNSGALGAFF.

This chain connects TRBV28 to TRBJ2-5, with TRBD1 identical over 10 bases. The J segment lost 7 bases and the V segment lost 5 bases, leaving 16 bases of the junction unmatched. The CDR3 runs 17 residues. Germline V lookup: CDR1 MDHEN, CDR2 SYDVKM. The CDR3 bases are TGTGCCAGCAGTCGAGTTAGACAGGGGGCAGGAGTTGCGACCCAGTACTTC. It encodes CASSRVRQGAGVATQYF.

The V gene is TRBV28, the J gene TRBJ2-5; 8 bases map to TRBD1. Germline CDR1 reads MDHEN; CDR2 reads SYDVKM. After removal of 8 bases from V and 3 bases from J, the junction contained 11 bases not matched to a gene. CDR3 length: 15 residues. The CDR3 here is CASGENAGQEETQYF. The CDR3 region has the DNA TGTGCCAGCGGGGAGAATGCGGGACAGGAAGAGACCCAGTACTTC.